This TCR beta chain stems from a study of regulatory T cells in long-lasting Graves disease (dated by TCRdb to the early 2020s). Looking at the study overall: Newly diagnosed Graves' disease patients had taken antithyroid drugs for less than 3 months. This study used TCR sequencing and RNA sequencing of peripheral blood to compare persistent Graves' disease patients against newly diagnosed Graves' disease patients. The study took place in China and was registered as a clinical trial. A total of about 33 samples underwent TCR sequencing: 13 from persistent and 20 from newly diagnosed Graves' disease patients.

The protocol used for the library was multiplex PCR. Sequencing relied on an Illumina HiSeq 4000. To build TCR beta libraries, CDR3 regions were amplified by Arm-PCR using iRepertoire HTBI primers. Before sequencing, the PCR products underwent gel purification. Per the original workflow: Across samples, about 63 TRBV and around 15 TRBJ segments were identified and used for gene usage analysis of CDR3 amino acid clonotypes. COPE and FqMerger were used to merge the filtered high-quality paired reads into contigs. Contigs were aligned with BLAST to IMGT TRBV, TRBD and TRBJ reference genes, and CDR3 was defined per IMGT. Any clonotype with a frequency above 0.1% was counted as a highly expanded clone. Shannon entropy was used to measure repertoire diversity, and the Gini coefficient was used to measure V-J evenness. A clonotype was considered public if more than one individual shared it. TCRdb applied fastp at Q25 and MiXCR to the public reads, then kept only in-frame beta chains. Records with the same CDR3 protein are collapsed into one entry carrying the most frequent genes and DNA. The V and J calls here are based on TCRdb, not the publication. Here the sample has approximately 270,000 distinct CDR3 sequences; 15% to 20% occur a single time. The ten largest clones take up about 14% of the sample.

Beyond this particular receptor, the publication reports: TRBV28, TRBJ1-2 and TRBJ2-5 were preferentially used in persistent disease, while TRBV20-1 and TRBJ2-1 were favored in newly diagnosed disease. Only the TCR beta chain was sequenced and analyzed. Compared with newly diagnosed patients, patients with persistent Graves' disease had lower TCR Shannon entropy and fewer highly expanded clones, which suggests clonal expansion. Only peripheral blood was studied, because thyroid tissue, the primary lesion, was inaccessible. As a limitation, the authors acknowledged that the small sample size may reduce accuracy. Persistent patients shared more public clonotypes among themselves (over 2,500) than newly diagnosed patients did (about 970).

Trimmed from V: 5 bases; trimmed from J: 1 base; junction bases lacking a gene match: 8. From the cysteine through the phenylalanine, the CDR3 covers 16 amino acids. The only DNA kept is the CDR3, 48 bases in frame from the first base. In its sample, this clonotype was seen many times. Which antigen it targets is not known. No much larger clone is present one base from it, and per-base qualities are unavailable. Per the publication, the time point label means: newly diagnosed GD, antithyroid drugs for less than 3 months. For both TCR sequencing and RNA sequencing, RNA was extracted from PBMCs using TRIzol. The diagnosis of Graves' disease followed American Thyroid Association guidelines. Patients were recruited from an endocrinology department in Xi'an, China. From each patient, about 8.9 milliliters of peripheral blood was collected into an EDTA anticoagulant tube. PBMCs were isolated by Ficoll Paque Plus density gradient separation without further T cell sorting. An Agilent 2100 Bioanalyzer and agarose gel were used to check RNA quality, and a NanoDrop 2000 was used to measure RNA concentration.

The same data also contributed to another study, on T cells in Graves' hyperthyroidism and ophthalmopathy. The second source states: Stable Graves' hyperthyroidism was defined as the absence of progression to ophthalmopathy over 18 months of follow-up. Hyperthyroidism patients were newly diagnosed, had a disease duration of under 2 months, and were aged 18 to 65 years. Any patient with an uncontrolled infection, another autoimmune disease, pregnancy or lactation was excluded. Diagnoses were established on the basis of clinical symptoms, serum thyroxine and TRAb, thyroid ultrasound, and orbital computed tomography. A first-round RT-PCR of the TCR CDR3 used the HTBI primer set with the Qiagen OneStep RT-PCR kit. Blood samples also contained most of the expanded thyroid clonotypes (frequency above 0.001), which suggests that blood repertoires may reflect thyroid immune responses. In cross-validation, a model built on a 13 V-J signature told ophthalmopathy apart from stable hyperthyroidism with 85% to 90% sensitivity and around 84% specificity, and in testing the same model reached 80%/75%. In validation, progression to ophthalmopathy was predicted by the model with 70.59% sensitivity and 72% to 80% specificity, a median of around 5.9 months before onset. A discovery cohort of around 100 patients, 43 with Graves' ophthalmopathy and more than 55 with stable Graves' hyperthyroidism, was used to find distinguishing TCR V-J signatures. Prospective prediction of ophthalmopathy was tested in an independent validation cohort of fewer than 20 hyperthyroidism patients and 17 patients who later progressed to ophthalmopathy. The 85 to 100 discovery patients were divided at random into training and test sets in a 7:3 ratio. Thyroid tissue and blood T-cell repertoires from several Graves' hyperthyroidism patients were also compared in the study. After sampling, hyperthyroidism patients received methimazole starting at 30 mg daily, and ophthalmopathy patients received high-dose intravenous methylprednisolone. A second multiplex PCR round built the libraries, followed by size selection and purification. Sequencing of the libraries was done on an Illumina HiSeq2000 using paired-end 100 bp reads. SOAPnuke was used to process the raw data, with reads discarded if the reads contained adapters or uncalled bases, had a mean Phred below 15, or lacked an exact constant-primer or identifier match. High-quality paired reads were merged using COPE v1.2.5, and each unique nucleotide sequence was defined as a clonotype. MiTCR v1.1 was used to align clonotypes to the IMGT TRBV, TRBD and TRBJ reference segments. The analysis included only V-J combinations with a frequency above 0.0001, which together covered roughly 99% of the repertoires. A TCS score was defined as the ratio of F50 (clonal expansion) to E x V (chaos), with BLOSUM62-based TCRdist applied between CDR3 peptides within each V-J. Welch's t-statistics and random forest reduced 500 to 550 V-J features to 13, which were used in a naive Bayes classifier (R e1071). No statistical method was used to fix the sample size in advance, and group allocation was not hidden from the investigators. TCR Vbeta CDR3 sequencing of 120 to 150 peripheral blood samples (roughly 43 ophthalmopathy, around 80 hyperthyroidism and approximately 17 progressor patients) is reported in the paper.

The material was peripheral blood mononuclear cells (PBMCs), obtained at new diagnosis, from a patient treated with antithyroid drugs. In this chain, TRBV12-3 or TRBV12-4 is recombined with TRBJ1-1; the junction holds 9 bases that match TRBD1. The source of this sequence is a woman younger than 45 with Graves disease. Donor details come from another sample of the same person, matched by shared clones. This receptor has the CDR3 CASSPGTGTGNTEAFF. The nucleotides read TGTGCCAGCAGTCCCGGGACAGGGACGGGGAACACTGAAGCTTTCTTT.